The T cell receptor beta chain described here comes from a study of control samples from healthy donors and cancer patients. Using immunoSEQ multiplex PCR, the repertoire was profiled, and TCRdb retains in-frame clones only, with some absent. The profile shows about 410,000 clones, about nine tenths of them singletons. Trimming cost V 4 bases and J 3 bases; bases outside gene matches: 4. The CDR3 runs 15 residues. CDR1 is SGDLS, CDR2 YYNGEE, per germline. The specimen was PBMCs. This clonotype originated in a man aged 40-55 years with head and neck cancer. The V gene is TRBV9, the J gene TRBJ2-2; 9 bases are shared with TRBD1. This CDR3 reads CASSPRTGDTGELFF. CDR3 coding DNA: TGTGCCAGCAGCCCAAGGACAGGGGACACCGGGGAGCTGTTTTTT.